This T cell receptor beta chain was identified in a study of T cell repertoires in cytomegalovirus infection. Whole-study context: Through public TCR beta signatures, both CMV infection and matching HLA type were indicated. Study conclusions and caveats: CMV carriers having the relevant HLA were flagged by cumulative public TCR beta family frequency. HLA-C-restricted, CMV-specific TCR beta clonotypes were dominant ex vivo.

The CDR3 is 14 residues long. Trimming removed 4 bases from V and 0 bases from J, with 11 bases in between. Germline CDR1 DFQATT, CDR2 SNEGSKA (reference sequence). TCRdb passed the reads through MiXCR, listing each CDR3 protein once. This table has about 360,000 distinct CDR3 sequences, 15% to 20% appearing once. Regarding this clonotype: The antigen is not known.

The specimen sequenced was PBMCs. This TCR derives from a human donor in good health (CMV status not recorded). Some clones in this sample may be carry-over from other donors' samples. The V call is TRBV20-1, the J call TRBJ2-3, with no clear D. The DNA of the CDR3 is TGCAGTGCTACTAAGCTAGTAAGCACAGATACGCAGTATTTT. Translated: CSATKLVSTDTQYF.